Following are 13 T cell receptor beta chains from one sample sequenced in a study of T-cell memory formation after mild COVID-19. TCRdb fed the 5' RACE reads into MiXCR, producing one record per CDR3 protein. In the table there are 170,000 or so distinct CDR3 sequences, 20% to 25% of which are singletons. The specimen sequenced was PBMCs or a T cell subset sorted from them (not recorded which). These receptors came from an adult woman who had mild COVID-19 (a few samples of this study predate the infection). Cell type and time point are not known.

This clonotype occurred a few times. The chain employs TRBV29-1 and TRBJ2-1; 11 nucleotides match TRBD2. The CDR3 sequence is 16 residues long. Per the germline V gene, CDR1 is SQVTM and CDR2 is ANQGSEA. Trimming at V came to 0 bases and at J to 3 bases, leaving 4 bases not matched to a gene. This CDR3 is CSVEDSGRGFYNEQFF. The CDR3 nucleotides are TGCAGCGTTGAAGATAGCGGGAGGGGTTTCTACAATGAGCAGTTCTTC.

The chain combines TRBV24-1 with TRBJ2-6; D is possibly TRBD1 (5 bases). The CDR3 runs to 16 residues. Trimming shortened V by 4 bases and J by 2 bases, and 11 bases separated the two germline ends. Germline V gene sequence: CDR1 KGHDR, CDR2 SFDVKD. The DNA for the CDR3 is TGTGCCACCAGTGAGAAACAGGTTACTGGGGCCAACGTCCTGACTTTC. Protein sequence: CATSEKQVTGANVLTF.

In DNA, the CDR3 is TGTGCCAGCAGGAACCCAGGACAGGGCGAGACCCAGTACTTC. As protein: CASRNPGQGETQYF. The chain carries TRBV11-2 and TRBJ2-5, with TRBD1 matching over 8 bases. V dropped 6 bases and J dropped 5; count of bases not matched to a gene: 8. Germline V gene data show CDR1 as SGHAT and CDR2 as FQNNGV. This CDR3 is built from 14 residues.

The chain uses TRBV6-1 and TRBJ1-5, with 7 bases aligning to TRBD1. V gave up 5 bases and J gave up 6 bases; unmatched junction bases: 1. Per germline, CDR1 MNHNS and CDR2 SASEGT. The CDR3 totals 12 residues. CDR3 amino acids: CASSTGAQPQHF. In DNA form, the CDR3 reads TGTGCCAGCAGTACAGGGGCTCAGCCCCAGCATTTT.

J is TRBJ1-5 and V is TRBV12-3 or TRBV12-4, with TRBD1 matching over 9 bases. V trimming: 3 bases; J trimming: 6 bases; junction bases outside the gene matches: 0. The CDR3 loop spans 13 amino acids. The CDR3 sequence is CASSLDRGQPQHF. The DNA of the CDR3 is TGTGCCAGCAGTTTGGACAGGGGTCAGCCCCAGCATTTT.

The genes are TRBV9 and TRBJ1-1; maybe TRBD1 (6 bases). The germline V gene has CDR1 SGDLS and CDR2 YYNGEE. There are 17 residues in the CDR3. Trimming shortened V by 4 bases and J by 5 bases, and 24 bases separated the two germline ends. CDR3 coding DNA: TGTGCCAGCAGCCGCGGATGGGGTGGGGGCAGAGGTACTGAAGCTTTCTTT. Translating gives CASSRGWGGGRGTEAFF.

This sequence joins TRBV9 and TRBJ1-5; the match to TRBD1 covers 7 bases. V shed 9 bases, J shed 0 bases, and the junction held 6 bases outside the gene matches. Germline V gene sequence: CDR1 SGDLS, CDR2 YYNGEE. This CDR3 region has 14 residues. The CDR3 sequence is CAIDRDHSNQPQHF. CDR3 in DNA: TGTGCCATAGACAGGGACCATAGCAATCAGCCCCAGCATTTT. The whole variable domain, remainder taken from reference TRBV9 and TRBJ1-5, is DSGVTQTPKHLITATGQRVTLRCSPRSGDLSVYWYQQSLDQGLQFLIQYYNGEERAKGNILERFSAQQFPDLHSELNLSSLELGDSALYFCAIDRDHSNQPQHFGDGTRLSIL.

This clonotype has ten or more counts. This chain connects TRBV20-1 to TRBJ1-1; 10 positions agree with TRBD1. The CDR3 is 14 amino acids. V lost 3 bases and J lost 3; bases outside the gene matches: 4. Germline assignment: CDR1 DFQATT and CDR2 SNEGSKA (reference sequence). In nucleotides, the CDR3 is TGCAGTGCTAGGACAGGGGGCATCGACACTGAAGCTTTCTTT. Its translation is CSARTGGIDTEAFF.

This clonotype is medium-sized (0.01 to 0.1%) in the sample. The rearrangement links TRBV29-1 to TRBJ2-5; 8 nucleotides agree with TRBD1. The CDR3 consists of 14 residues. Germline lookup yields CDR1 SQVTM and CDR2 ANQGSEA. J gave up 5 bases and V 6 bases, and 11 bases lay outside the gene matches. The CDR3 DNA is TGCAGCGTACGTGAGACAGGGGTTTTGGAGACCCAGTACTTC. Amino acid sequence: CSVRETGVLETQYF.

This clonotype was found a few times. The chain has TRBV6-2 or TRBV6-3 and TRBJ1-1, with 8 bases identical to TRBD1. CDR3 length: 14 amino acids. From germline, CDR1 is MNHEY and CDR2 SVGEGT. With V trimmed by 0 bases and J by 6 bases, 3 bases remained unmatched. The CDR3 reads CASSYSQTGAEAFF. The CDR3 DNA sequence: TGTGCCAGCAGTTACTCTCAGACAGGGGCTGAAGCTTTCTTT.

The sample holds a few counts of this clonotype. The chain is built from TRBV4-3 and TRBJ2-6, with D possibly matching TRBD1 (5 bases). The CDR3 has 18 residues. Trimming pared 3 bases from V and 0 bases from J, leaving 15 bases between. Germline CDR1 LGHNA, CDR2 YSLEER. The CDR3 coding sequence is TGCGCCAGCAGCCACAGGGTCGGCCTTAGCTCTGGGGCCAACGTCCTGACTTTC. Protein product: CASSHRVGLSSGANVLTF.

The rearrangement joins TRBV6-6 to TRBJ1-2; D is unclear. The CDR3 is made up of 16 amino acids. Germline-derived CDR1 and CDR2 are MNHNY and SVGAGI (reference sequence). Between the trimmed V and J ends, which lost 6 bases and 0 bases, there was a span of 17 bases. DNA of the CDR3: TGTGCCAGCAGAGACCCCCACCCCTCAACTAACTATGGCTACACCTTC. Translating it yields CASRDPHPSTNYGYTF.

This clonotype was picked up a small number of times. The V and J genes are TRBV18 and TRBJ2-1; 10 bases match TRBD1. Germline V gives CDR1 KGHSH, CDR2 LQKENI. The CDR3 sequence is 16 residues long. V lost 3 bases, J lost 9 bases, and 11 bases stayed unmatched. CDR3 DNA: TGTGCCAGCTCACCGGGGGACAGGGGCCCTAACGGTGAGCAGTTCTTC. As protein: CASSPGDRGPNGEQFF.